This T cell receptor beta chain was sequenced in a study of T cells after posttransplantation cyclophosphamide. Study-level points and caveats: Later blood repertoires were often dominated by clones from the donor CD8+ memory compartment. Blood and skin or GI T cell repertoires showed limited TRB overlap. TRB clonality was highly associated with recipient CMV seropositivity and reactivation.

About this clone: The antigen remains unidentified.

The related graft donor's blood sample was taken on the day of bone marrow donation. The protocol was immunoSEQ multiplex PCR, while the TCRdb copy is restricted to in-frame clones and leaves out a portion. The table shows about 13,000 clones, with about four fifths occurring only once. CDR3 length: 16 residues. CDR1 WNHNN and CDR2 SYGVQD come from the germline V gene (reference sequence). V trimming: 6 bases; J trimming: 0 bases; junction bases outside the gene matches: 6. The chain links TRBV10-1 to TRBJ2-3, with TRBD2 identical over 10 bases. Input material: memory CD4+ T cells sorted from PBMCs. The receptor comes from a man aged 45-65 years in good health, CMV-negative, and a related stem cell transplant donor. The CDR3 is CASSPGLATSTDTQYF. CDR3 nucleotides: TGCGCCAGCAGCCCGGGACTAGCGACTAGCACAGATACGCAGTATTTT.